A single sample gave rise to the 21 T cell receptor beta chains below, sequenced in a study of control samples from healthy donors and cancer patients (TCRdb year 2020). The library relied on the immunoSEQ multiplex PCR assay. Entries here come from immuneACCESS through TCRdb and include only in-frame sequences with V and J called. Some clones fail to appear in such tables; in the studies checked, an unresolved V gene covers under half of the shortfall, and the cause of the remainder is unknown. In all, the sample holds some 87,000 clones, and 91% of those were seen once. The top ten hold less than 20% of the sample. Input material: blood. These receptors were taken from a man younger than 45 in good health.

This clone was detected only once. J is TRBJ2-5 and V is TRBV30, with D maybe TRBD2 (5 bases). Trimming shortened V by 4 bases and J by 5 bases, and 11 bases separated the two germline ends. The CDR3 loop spans 12 amino acids. Germline values: CDR1 GTSNPN, CDR2 SVGIG (reference sequence). The DNA of the CDR3 is TGTGCCTGGAAGGGAGACCGGGAGACCCAGTACTTC. Its protein is CAWKGDRETQYF.

The chain has TRBV10-1 and TRBJ1-5; TRBD1 matches 11 bases. This CDR3 is built from 18 residues. J gave up 0 bases and V 6 bases, and 10 bases lay outside the gene matches. Looked up from germline, CDR1 is WNHNN and CDR2 is SYGVQD (reference sequence). CDR3: CASRGQGARVHSNQPQHF. CDR3 nucleotide sequence: TGCGCCAGCAGAGGACAGGGGGCGCGGGTACATAGCAATCAGCCCCAGCATTTT.

The chain is built from TRBV7-8 and TRBJ2-1; tentatively, D is TRBD2 (5 bases). The CDR3 has 14 amino acids. Germline loops: CDR1 SGHVS, CDR2 FQNEAQ. Trimming took off 4 bases at V and 7 bases at J, with 14 bases between the two ends. Here the CDR3 reads CASSSTRTFNEQFF. The CDR3 nucleotides read TGTGCCAGCAGCTCCACCAGGACTTTTAATGAGCAGTTCTTC.

This rearrangement joins TRBV7-3 to TRBJ2-7, with a tentative D call TRBD2 (6 bases). The CDR3 has 13 residues. The V end lost 5 bases, the J end lost 5 bases, and 13 bases lay between the germline ends. CDR1 SGHTA and CDR2 FQGTGA come from the germline V gene. The CDR3 DNA sequence: TGTGCCAGCAGCCCGAGTGGAGGGAACGAGCAGTACTTC. Protein product: CASSPSGGNEQYF.

The rearrangement joins TRBV29-1 to TRBJ2-5; 8 bases map to TRBD2. Germline loops: CDR1 SQVTM, CDR2 ANQGSEA. This CDR3 has 16 residues. V lost 5 bases and J lost 4; bases outside the gene matches: 15. The CDR3 DNA reads as TGCAGCGTTCTCCGCGGAGCTAGCGGGTTTCGAGAGACCCAGTACTTC. Translation: CSVLRGASGFRETQYF.

The chain couples TRBV10-3 to TRBJ1-1; D is perhaps TRBD1 (6 bases). V gave up 9 bases and J gave up 0 bases, with 11 bases separating them. The CDR3 has 13 residues. Germline CDR1 is ENHRY and CDR2 is SYGVKD. The CDR3 loop reads CAITGNLNTEAFF. The CDR3 nucleotides read TGTGCCATAACAGGGAATTTGAACACTGAAGCTTTCTTT.

The chain uses TRBV12-3 or TRBV12-4 and TRBJ2-2, with D hard to call. The CDR3 length is 13 residues. V lost 3 bases and J 1 base, leaving 3 bases between the germline ends. The DNA of the CDR3 is TGTGCCAGCAGTTTGTGGAACACCGGGGAGCTGTTTTTT. Translation: CASSLWNTGELFF.

V usage is TRBV5-4 and J usage is TRBJ2-7; 7 bases map to TRBD1. Germline assignment: CDR1 SGHNT and CDR2 YYREEE (reference sequence). The V gene end was trimmed by 2 bases and the J gene end by 2 bases; junction bases not matched to a gene: 4. This CDR3 comprises 14 residues. In DNA, the CDR3 is TGTGCCAGCAGCTTACAGGGGACCACCTACGAGCAGTACTTC. This gives the protein CASSLQGTTYEQYF.

The chain combines TRBV28 with TRBJ1-2, with TRBD1 identical over 8 bases. Per the germline V gene, CDR1 is MDHEN and CDR2 is SYDVKM. The CDR3 contains 14 residues. Trimming cost V 2 bases and J 4 bases; bases outside gene matches: 3. This CDR3 reads CASSLPGGVYGYTF. DNA for the CDR3: TGTGCCAGCAGTTTACCAGGGGGCGTCTATGGCTACACCTTC.

The V and J genes are TRBV5-1 and TRBJ1-1; D remains unclear. This CDR3 comprises 14 residues. Trimming stripped 3 bases from V and 0 bases from J, with 9 bases between. Germline V gene sequence: CDR1 SGHRS, CDR2 YFSETQ. The CDR3 sequence is CASSSPTVNTEAFF. The CDR3 nucleotides read TGCGCCAGCAGCTCTCCGACTGTGAACACTGAAGCTTTCTTT.

The chain employs TRBV7-9 and TRBJ2-1, with D tentatively TRBD1 (6 bases). V lost 6 bases and J lost 6, with 18 bases in between. The CDR3 runs to 15 residues. CDR1 is SEHNR and CDR2 is FQNEAQ in the germline V gene (reference sequence). CDR3 nucleotides: TGTGCCAGCAGGCCGAAGACAGGCCAAAGCAATGAGCAGTTCTTC. Translated, it gives CASRPKTGQSNEQFF.

The V call is TRBV7-9, the J call TRBJ2-7; 7 nucleotides match TRBD1. The CDR3 has 15 residues. The V segment lost 0 bases and the J segment 6 bases; nucleotides outside the gene matches: 8. Germline assignment: CDR1 SEHNR and CDR2 FQNEAQ (reference sequence). The CDR3 loop is CASSLAAGQVPEQYF. CDR3 nucleotides: TGTGCCAGCAGCTTAGCCGCAGGACAGGTTCCCGAGCAGTACTTC.

This clone was detected only once. The V call is TRBV7-9, the J call TRBJ1-6, with D perhaps matching TRBD1 (5 bases). V shed 1 base and J shed 9 bases, with 13 bases lying between them. Germline V gene sequence: CDR1 SEHNR, CDR2 FQNEAQ (reference sequence). This CDR3 contains 15 residues. The CDR3 sequence is CASSLEGTGSSPLHF. CDR3 in DNA: TGTGCCAGCAGCTTAGAAGGGACTGGATCTTCACCCCTCCACTTT. Based on the CDR3 plus reference TRBV7-9 and TRBJ1-6, the full variable domain is DTGVSQNPRHKITKRGQNVTFRCDPISEHNRLYWYRQTLGQGPEFLTYFQNEAQLEKSRLLSDRFSAERPKGSFSTLEIQRTEQGDSAMYLCASSLEGTGSSPLHFGNGTRLTVT.

This chain uses TRBV6-5 with TRBJ1-1, with 8 bases aligning to TRBD1. The CDR3 length is 14 residues. CDR1 is MNHEY, CDR2 SVGAGI, per germline. V was pared by 5 bases and J by 9 bases, with 11 bases of the junction left unmatched. This CDR3 reads CASSPPGTGGKAFF. The CDR3 DNA sequence: TGTGCCAGCAGTCCACCTGGGACAGGTGGAAAAGCTTTCTTT.

The genes are TRBV10-2 and TRBJ1-4; no clear D. V was cut by 2 bases and J by 12 bases, with 10 bases left in between. This CDR3 contains 12 residues. Germline V gives CDR1 WSHSY, CDR2 SAAADI. CDR3 bases: TGCGCCAGCAGTGAGGACTCTATAGAACTGTTTTTT. It codes for CASSEDSIELFF.

This chain links TRBV9 with TRBJ1-4, with D perhaps TRBD1 (5 bases). Trimming removed 4 bases at V and 2 bases at J, with 27 bases between. The CDR3 spans 20 residues. The germline V gene encodes CDR1 SGDLS and CDR2 YYNGEE. The CDR3 DNA reads TGTGCCAGCAGCTCCCCCTCCGGGCGGGGCCGATTTGGGACTAATGAAAAACTGTTTTTT. Protein product: CASSSPSGRGRFGTNEKLFF.

The chain is built from TRBV19 and TRBJ1-2, with TRBD1 identical over 7 bases. This CDR3 is built from 15 residues. CDR1 is LNHDA and CDR2 is SQIVND in the germline V gene (reference sequence). Unmatched junction bases numbered 10, after V lost 3 bases and J lost 6 bases. CDR3 coding DNA: TGTGCCAGTAGTATGGATCACAGGGGAAAGGATGGCTACACCTTC. It yields the protein CASSMDHRGKDGYTF.

This sequence joins TRBV28 and TRBJ1-3; D possibly corresponds to TRBD1 (5 bases). This CDR3 is 17 amino acids long. V lost 4 bases and J lost 4, with 20 bases in between. The germline V gene has CDR1 MDHEN and CDR2 SYDVKM. The CDR3 protein is CASSSWAGSSSGNTIYF. Here the CDR3 DNA reads TGTGCCAGCAGTTCTTGGGCAGGGTCAAGCTCCGGAAACACCATATATTTT.

The genes are TRBV5-6 and TRBJ1-6, with 7 bases fitting TRBD1. The V gene end was trimmed by 4 bases and the J gene end by 14 bases; junction bases not matched to a gene: 12. The CDR3 loop spans 14 amino acids. CDR1 is SGHDT, CDR2 YYEEEE, per germline. The CDR3 is CASSPTGEIASLHF. The CDR3 DNA reads TGTGCCAGCAGCCCCACAGGGGAGATAGCATCCCTCCACTTT. The full variable domain, completed using reference TRBV5-6 and TRBJ1-6, is DAGVTQSPTHLIKTRGQQVTLRCSPKSGHDTVSWYQQALGQGPQFIFQYYEEEERQRGNFPDRFSGHQFPNYSSELNVNALLLGDSALYLCASSPTGEIASLHFGNGTRLTVT.

With respect to this clone: The same CDR3 arises from other DNA sequences in this sample as well. The V gene is TRBV6-6, the J gene TRBJ1-2; D is unresolved. CDR1 and CDR2 (germline): MNHNY, SVGAGI (reference sequence). Trimming left V 2 bases short and J 1 base short, with 5 bases between. The CDR3 runs 13 residues. The CDR3 nucleotides read TGTGCCAGCAGTTACGAGGGTAACTATGGCTACACCTTC. Translating it yields CASSYEGNYGYTF.

Written as DNA, the CDR3 is TGTGCTAGTGGTACCGGGACTAGCGGGAGTTACTACGAGCAGTACTTC. This gives the protein CASGTGTSGSYYEQYF. The chain is built from TRBV12-5 and TRBJ2-7; 14 positions match TRBD2. Germline V CDR1 and CDR2: LGHNT, FRNRAP. This CDR3 contains 16 residues. V lost 5 bases to trimming and J lost 3 bases; unmatched junction nucleotides: 6.